The 29 T cell receptor beta chains below were found in one sample sequenced in a study of blood T cell repertoires in COVID-19. Only in-frame clones appear in the TCRdb table, and some are missing; sequencing was by immunoSEQ multiplex PCR. The sample includes about 240,000 clones, approximately 90% of them seen just once. Sequencing was done on a sample of PBMCs or T cells enriched from blood (not recorded which). The receptors stem from a woman in her twenties or thirties who had recovered from COVID-19.

The genes are TRBV10-3 and TRBJ2-7, with a tentative D call TRBD1 (5 bases). This CDR3 region has 12 residues. V lost 6 bases to trimming and J lost 3 bases, with 9 bases between them. Germline-derived CDR1 and CDR2 are ENHRY and SYGVKD. CDR3 nucleotide sequence: TGTGCCATCAGCTCGGACAACTACGAGCAGTACTTC. Its translation: CAISSDNYEQYF.

This rearrangement joins TRBV29-1 to TRBJ1-2; D might be TRBD1 (6 bases). The CDR3 has 14 residues. V dropped 3 bases and J dropped 4 bases, with 15 bases sitting between them. Germline CDR1 reads SQVTM; CDR2 reads ANQGSEA. The CDR3: CSVDDAGDSYGYTF. CDR3 nucleotides: TGCAGCGTTGATGATGCAGGGGATAGCTATGGCTACACCTTC.

V gene TRBV28 combines with J gene TRBJ2-5, with a tentative D call TRBD1 (5 bases). The CDR3 has 14 residues. The V gene lost 5 bases and the J gene lost 1 base, with 11 bases spanning the gap. Germline V gene data show CDR1 as MDHEN and CDR2 as SYDVKM. CDR3 sequence: CASSIPGRQETQYF. CDR3 nucleotides: TGTGCCAGCAGTATTCCAGGGCGCCAAGAGACCCAGTACTTC. Looking up the rest from reference TRBV28 and TRBJ2-5 gives the full variable domain: DVKVTQSSRYLVKRTGEKVFLECVQDMDHENMFWYRQDPGLGLRLIYFSYDVKMKEKGDIPEGYSVSREKKERFSLILESASTNQTSMYLCASSIPGRQETQYFGPGTRLLVL.

This chain's CDR3 is CASSVDSANTGELFF. The DNA for the CDR3 is TGTGCCAGCAGTGTAGACAGCGCGAACACCGGGGAGCTGTTTTTT. V is TRBV2 and J is TRBJ2-2; perhaps TRBD1 as D (5 bases). The CDR3 has 15 amino acids. Germline values: CDR1 SNHLY, CDR2 FYNNEI. Trimming left V 4 bases short and J 0 bases short, with 9 bases between.

V gene TRBV6-2 or TRBV6-3 combines with J gene TRBJ1-5, with unresolved D. Per the germline V gene, CDR1 is MNHEY and CDR2 is SVGEGT. CDR3 length: 14 residues. The V end lost 6 bases, the J end lost 2 bases, and 11 bases lay between the germline ends. CDR3: CASSLPSGNQPQHF. The CDR3 DNA reads as TGTGCCAGCAGCTTACCGTCAGGCAATCAGCCCCAGCATTTT.

As to this clone: Other DNA sequences of this sample code for an identical CDR3. This chain joins TRBV2 and TRBJ2-7, with 10 bases matching TRBD1. CDR1 is SNHLY and CDR2 is FYNNEI in the germline V gene. V lost 4 bases, J lost 4 bases, and 1 base stayed unmatched. This CDR3 is built from 13 residues. The DNA for the CDR3 is TGTGCCAGCAGTGGACAGGGGGCTTACGAGCAGTACTTC. Protein: CASSGQGAYEQYF.

This sequence joins TRBV7-9 and TRBJ1-1; 10 bases fit TRBD1. Germline trimming cut 5 bases from V and 5 bases from J; bases unmatched to any gene: 11. The CDR3 consists of 16 residues. Germline V lookup: CDR1 SEHNR, CDR2 FQNEAQ (reference sequence). CDR3 DNA sequence: TGTGCCAGCAGCCGAAGCCGGACAGGGGGGAATACTGAAGCTTTCTTT. It codes for CASSRSRTGGNTEAFF.

The rearrangement uses TRBV6-5 and TRBJ2-2; 8 positions match TRBD1. Germline trimming cut 3 bases from V and 5 bases from J; bases unmatched to any gene: 5. The CDR3 runs 15 residues. CDR1 is MNHEY, CDR2 SVGAGI, per germline. The CDR3, as DNA: TGTGCCAGCAGTTATACAGGGGGGCAAACCGGGGAGCTGTTTTTT. Translated, it gives CASSYTGGQTGELFF.

The chain carries TRBV3-1 (or the pseudogene TRBV3-2) and TRBJ2-4; TRBD1 matches 8 bases. Germline trimming cut 0 bases from V and 3 bases from J; bases unmatched to any gene: 4. The length of the CDR3 is 16 residues. The germline V gene has CDR1 LGHDT and CDR2 YNNKEL (reference sequence). The CDR3 DNA is TGTGCCAGCAGCCAAGAGCCCGGGACAGGCAAAAACATTCAGTACTTC. It is translated as CASSQEPGTGKNIQYF.

The V and J genes are TRBV28 and TRBJ2-7; D may be TRBD2 (6 bases). The length of the CDR3 is 15 residues. The germline V gene encodes CDR1 MDHEN and CDR2 SYDVKM. V was shortened by 3 bases and J by 2 bases, with 14 bases between the two germline ends. The CDR3 sequence: CASSFAKSGPYEQYF. The CDR3 coding sequence is TGTGCCAGCAGTTTCGCAAAGAGCGGGCCCTACGAGCAGTACTTC.

This chain links TRBV28 with TRBJ1-5, with D perhaps TRBD1 (6 bases). CDR1 and CDR2 (germline): MDHEN, SYDVKM. The V end lost 6 bases, the J end lost 9 bases, and 12 bases lay between the germline ends. CDR3 size: 12 residues. The CDR3 loop reads CASRQTGMPQHF. The CDR3 DNA reads TGTGCCAGCAGACAAACAGGGATGCCCCAGCATTTT.

The chain combines TRBV5-1 with TRBJ2-1; tentatively, D is TRBD2 (5 bases). The germline V and J ends were trimmed by 4 bases and 5 bases, with 10 bases remaining between them. CDR1 and CDR2 (germline): SGHRS, YFSETQ. CDR3 size: 13 residues. Here the CDR3 DNA reads TGCGCCAGCAGCATATCAGCGGACAATGAGCAGTTCTTC. Translated: CASSISADNEQFF.

This clone has just one count. The chain links TRBV4-1 to TRBJ1-5; TRBD1 aligns across 8 bases. V dropped 3 bases and J dropped 3; count of bases not matched to a gene: 7. CDR1 is MGHRA and CDR2 is YSYEKL in the germline V gene. This CDR3 has 16 amino acids. DNA of the CDR3: TGCGCCAGCAGCCAGGCCACAGGGGGTATCAATCAGCCCCAGCATTTT. Translating gives CASSQATGGINQPQHF.

This clone was seen once. The J gene is TRBJ2-3, the V gene TRBV9, with 9 bases that match TRBD1. The CDR3 contains 16 residues. The germline gives CDR1 SGDLS, CDR2 YYNGEE. Trimming took 0 bases from V and 5 from J; bases not matched to a gene: 7. CDR3 region: CASSVVAGQGKDTQYF. The DNA for the CDR3 is TGTGCCAGCAGCGTAGTGGCGGGACAGGGTAAAGATACGCAGTATTTT.

The chain joins TRBV5-1 to TRBJ1-4, with TRBD1 as a possible D gene (5 bases). The V end was cut by 2 bases, the J end by 0 bases, with 14 bases between. The germline V gene encodes CDR1 SGHRS and CDR2 YFSETQ. The CDR3 extends over 17 amino acids. The DNA of the CDR3 is TGCGCCAGCAGCTTATCGGGAGACAGTGCAACTAATGAAAAACTGTTTTTT. It codes for CASSLSGDSATNEKLFF.

The chain links TRBV5-1 to TRBJ1-4, with D perhaps matching TRBD1 (6 bases). Between the trimmed V and J ends, which lost 0 bases and 5 bases, there was a span of 8 bases. Germline V CDR1 and CDR2: SGHRS, YFSETQ. The CDR3 runs 14 residues. The CDR3 loop reads CASSLDRENEKLFF. The CDR3 DNA follows: TGCGCCAGCAGCTTGGACAGGGAGAATGAAAAACTGTTTTTT.

Points on this clone: Other DNA sequences in this specimen translate into the identical CDR3. V usage is TRBV18 and J usage is TRBJ2-3, with no clear D. V was pared by 3 bases and J by 1 base, with 5 bases between. This CDR3 is 13 amino acids long. Germline loops: CDR1 KGHSH, CDR2 LQKENI. CDR3 sequence: CASSPSGTDTQYF. CDR3 bases: TGTGCCAGCTCACCCTCAGGCACAGATACGCAGTATTTT. Drawing the rest from reference TRBV18 and TRBJ2-3, the complete variable domain is NAGVMQNPRHLVRRRGQEARLRCSPMKGHSHVYWYRQLPEEGLKFMVYLQKENIIDESGMPKERFSAEFPKEGPSILRIQQVVRGDSAAYFCASSPSGTDTQYFGPGTRLTVL.

The chain recombines TRBV10-3 with TRBJ2-7; no reliable D call. V shed 2 bases and J shed 11 bases, with 13 bases lying between them. Germline-derived CDR1 and CDR2 are ENHRY and SYGVKD. The CDR3 length is 12 residues. CDR3 protein: CAISEELRREYF. The CDR3 coding sequence is TGTGCCATCAGTGAGGAGCTGAGACGGGAGTACTTC.

This chain joins TRBV5-8 and TRBJ1-6, with D possibly being TRBD1 (6 bases). Germline V CDR1 and CDR2: SGHTS, YDEGEE. The CDR3 extends over 18 amino acids. Trimming stripped 1 base from V and 2 bases from J, with 16 bases between. This CDR3 is CASSLMLQGTTYNSPLHF. Here the CDR3 DNA reads TGTGCCAGCAGCTTGATGCTCCAGGGGACGACCTATAATTCACCCCTCCACTTT.

The J gene is TRBJ2-1, the V gene TRBV7-3, with 7 positions matching TRBD2. Germline CDR1 reads SGHTA; CDR2 reads FQGTGA. This CDR3 contains 16 residues. With 1 base clipped from V and 4 bases from J, the junction kept 7 bases outside the gene matches. CDR3 sequence (DNA): TGTGCCAGCAGCTTAAACTCGGGAGGCGGGTACAATGAGCAGTTCTTC. This encodes CASSLNSGGGYNEQFF.

This clone has a single count. The rearrangement joins TRBV9 to TRBJ1-4; D unresolved. V was pared by 4 bases and J by 7 bases, with 17 bases between. CDR3 size: 15 residues. The germline V gene encodes CDR1 SGDLS and CDR2 YYNGEE. For the CDR3, the DNA is TGTGCCAGCAGCCTAGAAGGAGGGTTGGGTGAAAAACTGTTTTTT. Translating it yields CASSLEGGLGEKLFF.

The chain is built from TRBV12-3 or TRBV12-4 and TRBJ1-1; no reliable D call. This CDR3 comprises 12 residues. Trimming shortened V by 2 bases and J by 10 bases, and 11 bases separated the two germline ends. The CDR3: CASSLPSAGAFF. The CDR3 region has the DNA TGTGCCAGCAGTTTACCGTCGGCGGGAGCTTTCTTT.

V usage is TRBV7-3 and J usage is TRBJ2-2, with TRBD2 matching 10 bases. Per the germline V gene, CDR1 is SGHTA and CDR2 is FQGTGA. Trimming removed 0 bases from V and 5 bases from J; junction bases left unmatched: 3. The CDR3 totals 16 residues. The CDR3 protein is CASSLTGTSVTGELFF. The CDR3 DNA is TGTGCCAGCAGCTTAACCGGGACTAGCGTGACCGGGGAGCTGTTTTTT.

This rearrangement joins TRBV24-1 to TRBJ1-3; D gene ambiguous. The CDR3 extends over 16 amino acids. Germline CDR1 and CDR2: KGHDR and SFDVKD. V was shortened by 10 bases and J by 4 bases, with 22 bases between the two germline ends. DNA of the CDR3: TGTGCCACTACATCGCAAGGCCGGGTCAAAGGAAACACCATATATTTT. Its protein is CATTSQGRVKGNTIYF.

The chain links TRBV15 to TRBJ1-5; D is unresolved. Germline-derived CDR1 and CDR2 are LNHNV and YYDKDF (reference sequence). This CDR3 comprises 15 residues. V lost 3 bases to trimming and J lost 5 bases, with 14 bases between them. CDR3 residues: CATSRGPGKDQPQHF. In DNA form, the CDR3 reads TGTGCCACCAGCAGGGGCCCCGGTAAAGATCAGCCCCAGCATTTT. The complete variable domain, with remaining parts taken from reference TRBV15 and TRBJ1-5, reads DAMVIQNPRYQVTQFGKPVTLSCSQTLNHNVMYWYQQKSSQAPKLLFHYYDKDFNNEADTPDNFQSRRPNTSFCFLDIRSPGLGDTAMYLCATSRGPGKDQPQHFGDGTRLSIL.

The chain joins TRBV30 to TRBJ1-1; tentative D call: TRBD1 (5 bases). V dropped 4 bases and J dropped 11 bases, with 20 bases sitting between them. The germline CDR1 and CDR2 sequences are GTSNPN and SVGIG (reference sequence). The length of the CDR3 is 13 residues. CDR3 nucleotide sequence: TGTGCCTGGAAGGCCTTTGAGGAGGGGACGGCTTTCTTT. This encodes CAWKAFEEGTAFF.

The genes are TRBV6-5 and TRBJ2-7, with D perhaps TRBD1 (6 bases). The germline V and J ends were trimmed by 5 bases and 4 bases, with 9 bases remaining between them. There are 12 residues in the CDR3. Germline V gives CDR1 MNHEY, CDR2 SVGAGI. In DNA, the CDR3 is TGTGCCAGCAGTCTACAGGGTTACGAGCAGTACTTC. Its protein product is CASSLQGYEQYF.

The chain is built from TRBV21-1 and TRBJ1-5. TRBV21-1 is termed a pseudogene. The CDR3 contains 12 residues. The CDR3 reads CASYSGNQPQHF. CDR3 nucleotide sequence: TGTGCCAGCTATTCGGGGAATCAGCCCCAGCATTTT.

V and J are TRBV28 and TRBJ2-7; a possible D gene is TRBD2 (5 bases). This CDR3 has 15 amino acids. Trimming took off 3 bases at V and 6 bases at J, with 18 bases between the two ends. In germline, CDR1 is MDHEN, CDR2 SYDVKM. The CDR3 loop reads CASSLGPPGWSEQYF. The DNA for the CDR3 is TGTGCCAGCAGTTTGGGCCCCCCGGGGTGGAGCGAGCAGTACTTC.